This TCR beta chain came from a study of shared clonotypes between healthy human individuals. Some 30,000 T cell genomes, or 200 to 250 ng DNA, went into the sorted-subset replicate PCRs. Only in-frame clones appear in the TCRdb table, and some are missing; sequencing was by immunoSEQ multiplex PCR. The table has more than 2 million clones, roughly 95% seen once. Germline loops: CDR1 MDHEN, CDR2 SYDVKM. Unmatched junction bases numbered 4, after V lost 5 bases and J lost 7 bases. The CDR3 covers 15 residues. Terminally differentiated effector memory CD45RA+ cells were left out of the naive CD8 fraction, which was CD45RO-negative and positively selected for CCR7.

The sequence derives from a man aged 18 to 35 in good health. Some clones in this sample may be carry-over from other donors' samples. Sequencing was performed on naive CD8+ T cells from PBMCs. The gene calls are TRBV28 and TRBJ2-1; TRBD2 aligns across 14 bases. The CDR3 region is CASSIGTSGSNEQFF. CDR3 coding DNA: TGTGCCAGCAGTATAGGGACTAGCGGGAGTAATGAGCAGTTCTTC.